This T cell receptor beta chain was captured by sequencing in a study of cytomegalovirus exposure and HLA in healthy donors (dated by TCRdb to about 2017). In the study overall: According to an earlier analysis of several hundred of the donors, about 190 million T cells yielded 90 million to 130 million unique TCR beta sequences and less than 300 Gb of sequence data. Every discovery cohort repertoire had been produced on one sequencing platform. The later analysis used no new phenotypic data to find candidate immune exposures, relying instead on TCR beta sequences and their occurrence across donors. Genome-wide SNP genotypes for about 60% of the roughly 700 donors were used in a later genetic analysis, which treated that subset as a discovery cohort. An early release that covered more than 550 HLA-typed donors contained approximately 290 gigabases of sequencing data and around 85 million unique TCR sequences. Across about 380 genotyped donors of the cohort, an average of roughly 200,000 unique TCR beta nucleotide sequences per donor were sequenced, and 15% to 20% of those sequences were non-productive. An earlier analysis of some 500 of the donors used high-throughput TCR beta sequencing to judge whether each TCR beta V gene segment behaved as functional or pseudogenic. Class I and class II HLA loci were covered by the typing at four-digit resolution. Besides the first cohort of 500 to 700 subjects, a separate validation cohort made up of over 95 different subjects was used. A later analysis re-examined previously published TCR beta repertoires from about 670 donors and added high-resolution HLA genotyping to investigate patterns of TCR occurrence. The number of typed donors differed by locus: about 629-630 for A, B, C, DRB1 and DQB1; some 500 for DQA1; around 580 for DPA1; and about 470 for DPB1. The study profiled the T cell repertoires of around 700 subjects by immunosequencing and related them to cytomegalovirus serostatus. The aim of the study was to test whether cataloging public T cell receptors could identify signatures of past pathogen exposure. The study combined high-throughput TCR immunosequencing, statistical association of individual TCRs with disease status, and machine learning to predict cytomegalovirus infection status. Of the roughly 430 genotyped donors, 81% fell in the genetic ancestry cluster associated with self-reported Caucasian donors. Because of strong linkage in the cohort, a few DR-DQ haplotypes were treated as single units for association and clustering. Donor age, sex, ethnicity and CMV serostatus were compiled together with the repertoire data. Study-wide conclusions, independent of this receptor: In a later analysis, 16,951 TCR beta sequences were associated with specific HLA alleles at a false discovery rate of 0.05. In vitro tests confirmed that a few of the cytomegalovirus-associated TCR beta chains recognize cytomegalovirus antigens. In a later genetic analysis, fewer N-insertions in productive TCRs were reported among donors in an Asian-associated ancestry cluster than the approximately 670-donor mean. Strong co-occurrence of HLA alleles, especially DR and DQ, made assigning TCR associations to individual alleles difficult. Roughly uniform sequencing depth across donors was assumed in presence/absence analyses, although this assumption may not hold. In a later analysis, TCR association rates were found to vary across HLA loci, with the most associated TCRs seen for DRB1 alleles and the fewest for HLA-C alleles. According to the authors, the approach could potentially be generalized to other disease states and immunological phenotypes. Compared with equally common non-associated chains, HLA-associated TCR beta chains in a later analysis were more clonally expanded and had lower generation probabilities. Because HLA typing was missing for some donors at each locus, association tests included only the typed subset. Only TCR beta chains were sequenced in this cohort, and the absence of alpha or paired-chain data limited detectable features. According to a later analysis, most CMV-associated TCR beta chains appeared to be HLA-restricted, and the HLA associations seemed to be driven largely by CMV exposure. Linkage disequilibrium might explain the correlated functional status among segregating V segments, but an unknown experimental factor could not be ruled out. The study listed 150 to 200 TCR beta chains as associated with cytomegalovirus. Some IMGT-functional V segments, including TRBV6-2 and TRBV6-3, could not be distinguished by the 87-base-pair reads and were therefore excluded. In an earlier analysis of under 600 of the donors, most TCR beta V segments were observed in productive rearrangements about 87% or about 30% of the time, broadly matching IMGT annotations. Because counts were too low, seventeen rarely observed V segments, including chromosome 9 orphons, were left out of the earlier analysis of about 620 of the donors. Cytomegalovirus status was reported to be diagnosed by the classifier with high specificity and sensitivity in both the original and validation cohorts. V-gene and J-gene trimming of TCR beta chains was associated with a missense DCLRE1C variant in a later genetic analysis, and the association was replicated in an independent cohort. While some public TCRs were present in many individuals, most TCR sequences turned up only very rarely across donors. According to a later analysis, parvovirus B19, influenza, CMV and Epstein-Barr virus appeared linked to several top co-occurrence clusters. A further reported finding was that TCR beta sequences accurately predicted the HLA-A and HLA-B alleles for most subjects in the first cohort. CMV serostatus was the only immune exposure information available for the cohort. A group of highly shared sequence variants was considered likely to be a technical artifact of the sequencing pipeline.

Comment on this clone: Its antigen is not yet known. No per-base quality is available; no much larger clone lies one base away.

The cohort consisted of approximately 670 healthy bone marrow donors. At the time of sampling, every cohort member was nominally healthy, though immune exposures that went unrecorded were likely present. The donor tested CMV seropositive, placing the donor among the 289 seropositive members of the cohort. Each donor provided a peripheral blood sample, and peripheral blood mononuclear cells were used for TCR beta sequencing. Genomic DNA extraction from the blood cell samples was performed with the Qiagen DNeasy Blood Extraction Kit. Libraries were built with the immunoSEQ multiplex PCR assay. For the multiplex PCR, a mixture combining 60 forward primers for TCR Vbeta segments and 13 reverse primers for TCR Jbeta segments was used. The CDR3 region of rearranged TCR beta genes was amplified from genomic DNA with a multiplex PCR assay. The amplified TCR beta libraries were sequenced on the Illumina HiSeq System as 87-base-pair reads. The source study handled its data this way. Across the 670 or so repertoires, a later analysis counted 80 million or so unique TCR beta chains, around 11 million of which were shared by at least two donors. A nearest-neighbor algorithm error-corrected the raw reads and collapsed the reads into unique sequences, merging closely related sequences to remove PCR and sequencing errors. CDR3 sequences were aligned to IMGT reference sequences to assign V, D and J gene segments. Each retained sequence needed at least a six-nucleotide match to both a V gene segment and a J gene segment. Rearrangements were called productive when the CDR3 lacked stop codons and stayed in frame with V and J; all others were non-productive. CDR3 was defined by IMGT convention, running from the second conserved V-encoded cysteine to the conserved J-encoded phenylalanine. Sequences without an unambiguous match to a single V gene segment were excluded from the earlier analysis of almost 600 of the donors. An earlier analysis of fewer than 650 of the donors classified V segments as functional when productive rearrangements were above 56.7% and as segregating when the standard deviation between donors was above 5%. To diagnose cytomegalovirus status from the catalog of TCR beta chain sequences, a statistical classification framework was built. V and J gene assignment, in a later analysis, came from comparing TCR nucleotide sequences with IMGT/GENE-DB human TR gene sequences. The TCRdist pipeline was used in a later analysis to assign CDR3 sequences and most-parsimonious VDJ recombination scenarios. In a later analysis, each TCR beta chain was defined by its CDR3 amino acid sequence together with its V-gene family, and reads lacking a unique V-gene family were excluded. A later analysis removed 600 or so highly shared, low-generation-probability nucleotide sequences to deal with suspected cross-contamination and a sequencing artifact. For each public chain, a later analysis derived a clonal expansion index from normalized ranks of inferred template counts within each repertoire. In a later analysis, generation probabilities were computed using a VDJ recombination model fitted to out-of-frame rearrangements, and the results were checked against IGoR. A later analysis scored TCR-TCR, TCR-HLA and TCR-CMV co-occurrence with hypergeometric tests, applying a repertoire-size bias correction to TCR pairs. A later analysis estimated false discovery rates by permuting HLA or CMV assignments 20 times. In a later analysis, co-occurring TCRs were grouped with DBSCAN, and TCRdist sequence similarity was added when clustering was performed within HLA-allele-positive subsets. Repertoires with fewer than 30,000 or more than 120,000 public chains, plus five repertoires with anomalous nucleotide sharing, were excluded from co-occurrence clustering. In TCRdb, the immuneACCESS table is reduced to in-frame sequences with V and J assigned. These tables do not hold every clone; where another copy was compared, an unresolved V gene accounts for under half, and the others remain unexplained. V, J and clone size are those of that table, while D and trimming were read from the DNA. The sample records 70,000 to 90,000 clones, approximately 70% of which are singletons. The top ten clones comprise about a fifth of the sample.

V trim: 7 bases; J trim: 5 bases; unmatched bases: 10. The CDR3 measures 16 amino acids from cysteine to phenylalanine. Only the CDR3 DNA stays, 48 bases, in frame from base 1. In the germline V gene, CDR1 corresponds to SGHRS and CDR2 to YFSETQ. Input material: PBMCs. The rearranged segments are TRBV5-1 and TRBJ2-5, with 14 central nucleotides matching TRBD2. The TCR originated in a man between 35 and 55 years old in good health and CMV-seropositive. The CDR3 protein sequence reads: CASGPGTSGGMETQYF. The sequence in DNA is TGCGCCAGCGGGCCTGGGACTAGCGGGGGTATGGAGACCCAGTACTTC.